This TCR beta chain derives from a study of T-cell reconstitution after alpha-beta-depleted transplantation in children. The study's findings and limits: Recipient T cells and thymic progenitors that survived were the source of the high TCRbeta diversity seen at day 60 in some patients. T-cell counts and diversity at one year following transplant were attributed mainly to newly produced T cells. Several hundred expanded graft clones reportedly were the source of alpha-beta T cells about two months after transplant.

Between the trimmed V and J ends, which lost 3 bases and 6 bases, there was a span of 18 bases. From germline, CDR1 is SGDLS and CDR2 YYNGEE. The CDR3 consists of 16 residues. The table lists this clonotype with many counts. As yet, its antigen is unknown. Unique molecular identifiers were used in preparing the TCRbeta library. One entry per CDR3 protein results from TCRdb running MiXCR on the PCR reads. The sample lists 6,500 to 9,000 distinct CDR3 sequences; around 30% were seen once. The starting material was peripheral blood, obtained 60 days after TCRalphabeta/CD19-depleted stem cell transplant. The chain couples TRBV9 to TRBJ1-4; maybe TRBD1 (5 bases). This TCR was sampled from a boy younger than two who had a stem cell transplant for SCID, so the T cells may come from the graft donor. This CDR3 reads CASSAKGDLIDEKLFF. As DNA, the CDR3 is TGTGCCAGCAGCGCCAAAGGGGACCTAATCGATGAAAAACTGTTTTTT.